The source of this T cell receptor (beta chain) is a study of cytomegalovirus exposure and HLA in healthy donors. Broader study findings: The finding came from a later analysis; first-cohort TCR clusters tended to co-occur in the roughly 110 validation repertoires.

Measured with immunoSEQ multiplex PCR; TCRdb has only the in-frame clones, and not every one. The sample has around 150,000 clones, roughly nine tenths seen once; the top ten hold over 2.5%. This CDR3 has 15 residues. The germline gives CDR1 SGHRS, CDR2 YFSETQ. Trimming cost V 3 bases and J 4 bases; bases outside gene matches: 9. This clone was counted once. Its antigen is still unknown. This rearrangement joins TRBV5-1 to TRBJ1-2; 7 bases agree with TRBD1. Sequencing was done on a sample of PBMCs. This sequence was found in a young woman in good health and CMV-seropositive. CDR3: CASSYRQGGLYGYTF. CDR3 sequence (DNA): TGCGCCAGCAGCTACCGACAGGGTGGCCTCTATGGCTACACCTTC. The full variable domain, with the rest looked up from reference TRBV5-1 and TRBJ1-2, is KAGVTQTPRYLIKTRGQQVTLSCSPISGHRSVSWYQQTPGQGLQFLFEYFSETQRNKGNFPGRFSGRQFSNSRSEMNVSTLELGDSALYLCASSYRQGGLYGYTFGSGTRLTVV.